A selection of T cell receptor beta chains follows, all from one sample in a study of Ad26.COV2.S vaccination and SARS-CoV-2 variants. TCRdb's table, derived via immunoSEQ multiplex PCR, lists solely in-frame clones and lacks some. The sample carries more than 300,000 clones, more than 70% recorded once. The sequences come from peripheral blood, collected in a trial of Ad26.COV2.S vaccine versus placebo. The origin of the receptors is a person aged 18-60 years who received the Ad26.COV2.S COVID-19 vaccine or a placebo. Both conserved end residues are trimmed from each CDR3.

j_call v_call cdr3_aa
TRBJ2-1 TRBV11-3 ASSLGGAGVYNEQF
TRBJ2-7 TRBV6-6 ASRPAGYEQY
TRBJ1-1 TRBV14 ASRQQGMNTEAF
TRBJ2-4 TRBV4-2 ASSEGPGDRGGRNIQY
TRBJ2-3 TRBV11-2 ASSLDIGTGHTQY
TRBJ2-1 TRBV18 ASSSFQGNEQF
TRBJ2-1 TRBV2 ASSPTGTVNEQF
TRBJ2-6 TRBV5-8 ASSLGQSWGANVLT
TRBJ2-3 TRBV7-9 ASSSGQGATSTDTQY
TRBJ1-3 TRBV9 ASSAGQLNSGNTIY
TRBJ1-3 TRBV7-2 ASSWDRISGNTIY
TRBJ2-2 TRBV2 ASRTGTGVAGELF
TRBJ1-2 TRBV7-9 ASRGVRDGPYYGYT
TRBJ1-1 TRBV5-6 ASSLQGIANTEAF
TRBJ2-1 TRBV9 ASSVRAGYNEQF
TRBJ1-4 TRBV4-1 ASSQDPGRKNEKLF
TRBJ2-5 TRBV5-4 ASSFKLAGAETQY
TRBJ1-2 TRBV5-1 ASSPVGGFYGYT
TRBJ1-2 TRBV5-4 ASSLAGHREDGYT
TRBJ1-2 TRBV7-6 ASSLGDRDYYGYT
TRBJ1-6 TRBV19 ASSSGQGESPLH
TRBJ1-5 TRBV2 ASSKPGTGTSNQPQH
TRBJ2-1 TRBV10-2 ASRTGGQRGRIEQF
TRBJ2-1 TRBV24-1 ATSDSGQGIDNEQF
TRBJ1-1 TRBV2 ASRTGTPNTEAF
TRBJ1-1 TRBV11-2 ASTQAHVRDTEAF
TRBJ1-2 TRBV4-3 ASSPGRFRYGYT
TRBJ2-6 TRBV7-2 ASSPPSAGANVLT
TRBJ1-4 TRBV7-9 ASSLQQANEKLF
TRBJ2-2 TRBV4-2 ASSSLFQDKSNTGELF
TRBJ1-2 TRBV6-6 ASSYSSRGDYGYT
TRBJ2-3 TRBV6-5 ASSPRQGGTDTQY
TRBJ2-1 TRBV5-4 ASSGRGLSDPYNEQF
TRBJ1-5 TRBV7-2 ASSLGRGASNQPQH
TRBJ2-7 TRBV6-6 ASSSRQGTYEQY
TRBJ2-1 TRBV9 ASSATSSYNEQF
TRBJ2-1 TRBV29-1 SVRGGTGGNEQF
TRBJ1-2 TRBV7-2 ASSFTGTYGYT
TRBJ1-6 TRBV18 ASSPPEGGGSPLH
TRBJ1-1 TRBV5-4 ASSLQGSVTEAF
TRBJ2-3 TRBV5-1 ASNVAGDTDTQY
TRBJ2-2 TRBV7-6 ASSQGLAGGQVTGELF
TRBJ2-1 TRBV5-8 ASSPARVRTHEQF
TRBJ1-1 TRBV20-1 SASQGAEAF
TRBJ1-6 TRBV19 ASSQVRGYNSPLH
TRBJ1-2 TRBV27 ASRRQLGTNYGYT
TRBJ1-6 TRBV6-5 ASSYSGQGGGSPLH
TRBJ1-1 TRBV19 ASTRGMNTEAF
TRBJ2-5 TRBV5-1 ASSLAVLGETQY
TRBJ2-5 TRBV7-2 ASSPTRAQETQY
TRBJ2-1 TRBV20-1 SARDNEQF
TRBJ1-2 TRBV6-5 ASSPGGGSSYGYT
TRBJ2-3 TRBV3-1/TRBV3-2 ASSQDRGLAGGLGTDTQY
TRBJ1-5 TRBV7-2 ASSLGTANQPQH
TRBJ2-2 TRBV11-2 ASSLEGWETGELF
TRBJ1-1 TRBV6-5 ASSYSDSSRLVF
TRBJ1-2 TRBV7-8 ASTSRQGASYGYT
TRBJ1-6 TRBV4-3 ASSQDLGSSYNSPLH
TRBJ2-1 TRBV11-2 ASSNRIRDRNSSYNEQF
TRBJ2-1 TRBV7-2 ASSLGHTSYNEQF